These T cell receptor beta chains were read from a single sample in a study of regulatory T cells in long-lasting Graves disease. TCRdb reprocessed the multiplex PCR reads via MiXCR and lists one record per CDR3 protein. The sample shows 350,000 to 500,000 distinct CDR3 sequences, roughly 15% of them seen only once. This sample was also put to use in a study of T cells in Graves' hyperthyroidism and ophthalmopathy.

Sequencing was performed on peripheral blood mononuclear cells (PBMCs), taken at new diagnosis, from a patient treated with antithyroid drugs. The origin of the receptors is a woman between 18 and 29 years old with Graves disease. Each CDR3 is given without its conserved first and last residue. Each record gives: CDR3 length, V gene, J gene, CDR3 protein.

len: 11
v_gene: TRBV28
j_gene: TRBJ1-2
CDR3aa: ASSVGTYYGYT

len: 10
v_gene: TRBV20-1
j_gene: TRBJ2-5
CDR3aa: SAKQQQETQY

len: 13
v_gene: TRBV28
j_gene: TRBJ2-2
CDR3aa: ASSFPLTSSGELF

len: 13
v_gene: TRBV27
j_gene: TRBJ2-6
CDR3aa: ASRLASSGANVLT

len: 14
v_gene: TRBV12-3/TRBV12-4
j_gene: TRBJ2-7
CDR3aa: ASSPRLAGENYEQY

len: 13
v_gene: TRBV30
j_gene: TRBJ2-3
CDR3aa: AWALGGASTDTQY

len: 15
v_gene: TRBV27
j_gene: TRBJ2-1
CDR3aa: ASSLSSGLSSYNEQF

len: 14
v_gene: TRBV27
j_gene: TRBJ2-1
CDR3aa: ASSLRVPISYNEQF

len: 14
v_gene: TRBV12-3/TRBV12-4
j_gene: TRBJ1-2
CDR3aa: ACSNGQGRPNYGYT

len: 12
v_gene: TRBV27
j_gene: TRBJ1-2
CDR3aa: ASSYAASRNGYT

len: 15
v_gene: TRBV13
j_gene: TRBJ2-3
CDR3aa: ASSPGTSGGFTDTQY

len: 15
v_gene: TRBV6-1
j_gene: TRBJ2-1
CDR3aa: ASTLGLAGTRGNEQF

len: 12
v_gene: TRBV28
j_gene: TRBJ1-1
CDR3aa: ASSVGQGRTEAF

len: 15
v_gene: TRBV4-2
j_gene: TRBJ2-5
CDR3aa: ASSQDSGLAIQETQY

len: 13
v_gene: TRBV6-1
j_gene: TRBJ2-7
CDR3aa: ASRMSGVPSYEQY

len: 12
v_gene: TRBV5-1
j_gene: TRBJ1-4
CDR3aa: ASSTGTGNEKLF

len: 13
v_gene: TRBV3-1
j_gene: TRBJ2-7
CDR3aa: ASSQDSERFYEQY

len: 12
v_gene: TRBV5-1
j_gene: TRBJ1-1
CDR3aa: ASSFEGLNTEAF

len: 12
v_gene: TRBV20-1
j_gene: TRBJ2-3
CDR3aa: SASRDRGSDTQY

len: 13
v_gene: TRBV18
j_gene: TRBJ2-3
CDR3aa: ASSPVKGSTDTQY

len: 11
v_gene: TRBV28
j_gene: TRBJ2-7
CDR3aa: ASSELAGALVS

len: 16
v_gene: TRBV11-1
j_gene: TRBJ2-3
CDR3aa: ASSLDRGQGYSTDTQY

len: 14
v_gene: TRBV5-6
j_gene: TRBJ2-3
CDR3aa: ASSFGSSSSTDTQY

len: 16
v_gene: TRBV6-1
j_gene: TRBJ1-5
CDR3aa: ASSQPVGQPYSNQPQH

len: 13
v_gene: TRBV12-3/TRBV12-4
j_gene: TRBJ2-5
CDR3aa: ASSHRNWEQETQY

len: 14
v_gene: TRBV5-8
j_gene: TRBJ2-7
CDR3aa: ASSTGTSGKFYEQY

len: 10
v_gene: TRBV24-1
j_gene: TRBJ1-2
CDR3aa: ATSDRDRAHT

len: 13
v_gene: TRBV20-1
j_gene: TRBJ2-7
CDR3aa: SARDERWIPYEQY

len: 13
v_gene: TRBV7-2
j_gene: TRBJ2-1
CDR3aa: ASSTRVDPYNEQF

len: 13
v_gene: TRBV20-1
j_gene: TRBJ2-7
CDR3aa: SASETREGTYEQY

len: 13
v_gene: TRBV12-3/TRBV12-4
j_gene: TRBJ1-5
CDR3aa: ASARTGGLTQPQH

len: 11
v_gene: TRBV20-1
j_gene: TRBJ2-1
CDR3aa: SASPRTGPEQF

len: 13
v_gene: TRBV24-1
j_gene: TRBJ2-5
CDR3aa: ATSDLGAQGETQY

len: 14
v_gene: TRBV7-6
j_gene: TRBJ2-1
CDR3aa: ASSLGGQGGYNEQF

len: 9
v_gene: TRBV20-1
j_gene: TRBJ2-7
CDR3aa: SAGRGYEQY

len: 14
v_gene: TRBV10-3
j_gene: TRBJ2-5
CDR3aa: AISESLTSVRETQY

len: 14
v_gene: TRBV18
j_gene: TRBJ2-1
CDR3aa: ASSPQTQNKNNEQF